This T cell receptor beta chain was sequenced in a study of tumor-infiltrating lymphocytes in glioblastoma multiforme. The study's findings and limits: RNA-based TCR sequencing may distort clone frequencies, since cells carry unequal TCR transcript numbers. The TCR and somatic mutation analysis included just one glioblastoma patient.

From germline, CDR1 is WNHNN and CDR2 SYGVQD (reference sequence). This CDR3 region has 16 residues. The junction had 3 bases not matched to a gene; V was cut back by 4 bases and J by 4 bases. Concerning this clonotype: What it binds is unknown.

TCRB libraries came from RNA via three nested multiplex PCR rounds. Input was 0.4 to 0.65 ug total RNA, reverse-transcribed with a C-beta primer. These TCRB libraries lack any described unique molecular identifiers. TCRdb ran MiXCR on the multiplex PCR reads and lists one entry per CDR3 protein. Among over 10,000 distinct CDR3 sequences listed, 64% were seen once. V is TRBV10-1 and J is TRBJ2-3; 15 bases map to TRBD2. Sequenced: brain tumor tissue. The clonotype originates from a male donor with glioblastoma. CDR3: CASSGGLAGGADTQYF. DNA for the CDR3: TGCGCCAGCAGTGGGGGACTAGCGGGAGGTGCAGATACGCAGTATTTT.